One and the same sample provided the 19 T cell receptor beta chains below, sequenced in a study of cytomegalovirus exposure and HLA in healthy donors. The PCR made use of 60 Vbeta and 13 Jbeta primers. Profiled with immunoSEQ multiplex PCR; TCRdb holds only in-frame clones, not every one. Its listing shows tens of thousands of clones. The sample comprised PBMCs. Every receptor here comes from a female donor in good health and CMV-seropositive.

The chain joins TRBV27 to TRBJ2-7; 7 nucleotides align to TRBD1. The CDR3 consists of 15 residues. Trimming took 2 bases from V and 5 from J; bases not matched to a gene: 9. Germline V gene data show CDR1 as MNHEY and CDR2 as SMNVEV (reference sequence). This chain's CDR3 is CASSLGTARGNEQYF. The DNA of the CDR3 is TGTGCCAGCAGTTTAGGGACGGCCAGGGGGAACGAGCAGTACTTC.

The rearrangement joins TRBV6-4 to TRBJ1-1, with TRBD1 matching over 8 bases. The CDR3 has 15 amino acids. Trimming removed 2 bases from V and 1 base from J; junction bases left unmatched: 3. Germline values: CDR1 MRHNA, CDR2 SNTAGT. In nucleotides, the CDR3 is TGTGCCAGCAGTGACCAGGGGACAGGGAACACTGAAGCTTTCTTT. Protein sequence: CASSDQGTGNTEAFF.

Written as DNA, the CDR3 is TGTGCCAGCAGCTGGACTAGCGGGGGGTACAATGAGCAGTTCTTC. Protein sequence: CASSWTSGGYNEQFF. The chain recombines TRBV11-3 with TRBJ2-1, with TRBD2 identical over 14 bases. Germline V gives CDR1 SGHNT, CDR2 YENEEA. V lost 4 bases and J lost 4; bases outside the gene matches: 0. This CDR3 contains 15 residues.

The chain couples TRBV27 to TRBJ2-7; 8 nucleotides agree with TRBD2. V shed 6 bases, J shed 0 bases, and the junction held 7 bases outside the gene matches. The CDR3 has 15 amino acids. Germline CDR1 MNHEY, CDR2 SMNVEV (reference sequence). The CDR3 DNA sequence: TGTGCCAGCAGCCGAGCGGGGGTGAGCTCCTACGAGCAGTACTTC. Translation: CASSRAGVSSYEQYF.

The chain has TRBV5-4 and TRBJ2-3, with TRBD1 matching 8 bases. Germline loops: CDR1 SGHNT, CDR2 YYREEE (reference sequence). The CDR3 contains 16 residues. Unmatched junction bases numbered 9, after V lost 3 bases and J lost 3 bases. The CDR3, as DNA: TGTGCCAGCAGCTATAGGACAGGGTGGGCAACAGATACGCAGTATTTT. It codes for CASSYRTGWATDTQYF.

The V call is TRBV27, the J call TRBJ2-7, with TRBD1 identical over 9 bases. Per germline, CDR1 MNHEY and CDR2 SMNVEV (reference sequence). Trimming took 6 bases from V and 0 from J; bases not matched to a gene: 6. There are 15 residues in the CDR3. The CDR3 loop reads CASSRKTGGSYEQYF. The CDR3 DNA reads as TGTGCCAGCAGCCGAAAGACAGGGGGCTCCTACGAGCAGTACTTC.

The V gene is TRBV5-1, the J gene TRBJ1-6; possible D gene TRBD1, 6 bases. The ends were cut back, 5 bases at V and 8 bases at J, with 11 bases in the middle. Germline V gene data show CDR1 as SGHRS and CDR2 as YFSETQ. The CDR3 is 13 amino acids. The CDR3, as DNA: TGCGCCAGCAGAAGGGACAATGATTCACCCCTCCACTTT. Its protein product is CASRRDNDSPLHF. Supplemented by reference TRBV5-1 and TRBJ1-6, the full variable domain reads KAGVTQTPRYLIKTRGQQVTLSCSPISGHRSVSWYQQTPGQGLQFLFEYFSETQRNKGNFPGRFSGRQFSNSRSEMNVSTLELGDSALYLCASRRDNDSPLHFGNGTRLTVT.

The chain is built from TRBV5-1 and TRBJ1-2, with TRBD1 as a possible D gene (6 bases). In germline, CDR1 is SGHRS, CDR2 YFSETQ. The V and J ends lost 7 bases and 6 bases respectively, with 19 bases between them. This CDR3 comprises 14 residues. The CDR3 DNA sequence: TGCGCCAGCTACCCTCTAAGACAGGTTCATGGCTACACCTTC. Encoded protein: CASYPLRQVHGYTF.

The V call is TRBV19, the J call TRBJ1-4; TRBD1 matches 10 bases. This CDR3 comprises 14 residues. Trimming cost V 8 bases and J 1 base; bases outside gene matches: 1. The germline V gene has CDR1 LNHDA and CDR2 SQIVND (reference sequence). CDR3 amino acids: CASGTGVTNEKLFF. The CDR3 bases are TGTGCCAGTGGGACAGGGGTAACTAATGAAAAACTGTTTTTT. Using reference TRBV19 and TRBJ1-4 for the parts outside the CDR3, the full variable domain is DGGITQSPKYLFRKEGQNVTLSCEQNLNHDAMYWYRQDPGQGLRLIYYSQIVNDFQKGDIAEGYSVSREKKESFPLTVTSAQKNPTAFYLCASGTGVTNEKLFFGSGTQLSVL.

The V gene is TRBV18, the J gene TRBJ1-3, with 9 bases identical to TRBD1. With 2 bases clipped from V and 1 base from J, the junction kept 3 bases outside the gene matches. Germline-derived CDR1 and CDR2 are KGHSH and LQKENI. The CDR3 consists of 16 residues. CDR3 loop: CASSPWTGESGNTIYF. DNA of the CDR3: TGTGCCAGCTCACCATGGACAGGGGAGTCTGGAAACACCATATATTTT.

The V call is TRBV18, the J call TRBJ2-7, with a weak D call TRBD1 (6 bases). Germline CDR1 is KGHSH and CDR2 is LQKENI. V was trimmed by 2 bases and J by 3 bases, leaving 8 bases between them. The CDR3 contains 13 residues. The CDR3: CASSPGQFYEQYF. CDR3 DNA sequence: TGTGCCAGCTCACCAGGACAGTTCTACGAGCAGTACTTC. The whole variable domain, remainder taken from reference TRBV18 and TRBJ2-7, is NAGVMQNPRHLVRRRGQEARLRCSPMKGHSHVYWYRQLPEEGLKFMVYLQKENIIDESGMPKERFSAEFPKEGPSILRIQQVVRGDSAAYFCASSPGQFYEQYFGPGTRLTVT.

The rearrangement joins TRBV18 to TRBJ1-4; D is unclear. Trimming cost V 0 bases and J 7 bases, with 6 bases left between them. The CDR3 covers 13 residues. Germline-derived CDR1 and CDR2 are KGHSH and LQKENI. The CDR3 loop reads CASSPPGSEKLFF. The CDR3 DNA follows: TGTGCCAGCTCACCACCCGGGAGTGAAAAACTGTTTTTT.

The chain combines TRBV6-5 with TRBJ2-1, with 8 bases matching TRBD2. CDR3 size: 15 residues. Germline trimming cut 6 bases from V and 2 bases from J; bases unmatched to any gene: 6. Germline assignment: CDR1 MNHEY and CDR2 SVGAGI. CDR3 DNA: TGTGCCAGCAGCAATAGCGGGGCTACCTACAATGAGCAGTTCTTC. This sequence encodes CASSNSGATYNEQFF.

The gene calls are TRBV7-9 and TRBJ1-1, with D possibly being TRBD1 (5 bases). CDR1 SEHNR and CDR2 FQNEAQ come from the germline V gene (reference sequence). This CDR3 is built from 14 residues. The V end lost 3 bases, the J end lost 5 bases, and 13 bases lay between the germline ends. The CDR3, as DNA: TGTGCCAGCAGCTTGTCAGGGCGGTGGACTGAAGCTTTCTTT. This gives the protein CASSLSGRWTEAFF.

V and J are TRBV7-9 and TRBJ1-1, with 9 positions matching TRBD1. Looked up from germline, CDR1 is SEHNR and CDR2 is FQNEAQ (reference sequence). V lost 5 bases to trimming and J lost 4 bases; unmatched junction nucleotides: 5. The CDR3 runs 14 residues. This chain's CDR3 is CASSQGQGSTEAFF. The DNA for the CDR3 is TGTGCCAGCAGCCAGGGACAGGGAAGCACTGAAGCTTTCTTT.

The chain links TRBV18 to TRBJ1-1, with 8 positions matching TRBD1. V lost 3 bases, J lost 1 base, and 13 bases stayed unmatched. The CDR3 loop spans 18 amino acids. Germline V gives CDR1 KGHSH, CDR2 LQKENI. The CDR3 bases are TGTGCCAGCTCACCCAGGGGGCTTGGGGGCCTAGAGAACACTGAAGCTTTCTTT. As protein: CASSPRGLGGLENTEAFF.

This chain uses TRBV2 with TRBJ2-1; tentatively, D is TRBD2 (5 bases). The CDR3 covers 14 residues. V was pared by 9 bases and J by 5 bases, with 17 bases between. The germline V gene has CDR1 SNHLY and CDR2 FYNNEI. In DNA form, the CDR3 reads TGTGCCAGTCACCGGGAAAGTACAAACAATGAGCAGTTCTTC. Translation: CASHRESTNNEQFF.

The chain has TRBV9 and TRBJ2-7; TRBD2 matches 12 bases. The CDR3 is 16 residues long. Trimming removed 1 base from V and 3 bases from J; junction bases left unmatched: 5. Germline CDR1 and CDR2: SGDLS and YYNGEE. CDR3 in amino acids: CASSVQASGRGYEQYF. CDR3 DNA: TGTGCCAGCAGCGTACAAGCTAGCGGGAGGGGCTACGAGCAGTACTTC.

This chain connects TRBV25-1 to TRBJ1-4; D not resolved. This CDR3 is built from 15 residues. Germline values: CDR1 MGHDK, CDR2 SYGVNS. Trimming cost V 1 base and J 5 bases, with 11 bases left between them. The DNA of the CDR3 is TGTGCCAGCAGTGAATCTGGTCACTTAAATGAAAAACTGTTTTTT. It is translated as CASSESGHLNEKLFF.